Given below is one TCR beta chain in context. The source of the sample is a study of blood T cell repertoires in COVID-19. About the research overall: Samples taken during acute and convalescent COVID-19 were collected in the United States, Italy and Spain. Sources were T cells, B-cell-depleted T cells, or PBMCs; the material itself was cDNA or gDNA.

In the original processing: Estimates of nucleated cell counts were drawn from the amplification of reference gene primers. The table came from immunoSEQ multiplex PCR; TCRdb's copy has only in-frame clones and leaves some out. D and trimming come from the DNA, and the V and J calls and clone size come from that table. The sample lists 55,000 to 65,000 clones, approximately 78% occurring once. The CDR3 loop spans 14 amino acids. V lost 5 bases to trimming and J lost 7 bases; unmatched junction nucleotides: 7. Germline assignment: CDR1 MDHEN and CDR2 SYDVKM. The V and J genes are TRBV28 and TRBJ1-5, with TRBD1 matching 8 bases. This receptor was obtained from a human donor in a cohort sampled during active COVID-19. The sequenced sample consisted of peripheral blood. CDR3 DNA: TGTGCCAGCAGTGACGGACAGGGAGGGCAGCCCCAGCATTTT. Translating it yields CASSDGQGGQPQHF.